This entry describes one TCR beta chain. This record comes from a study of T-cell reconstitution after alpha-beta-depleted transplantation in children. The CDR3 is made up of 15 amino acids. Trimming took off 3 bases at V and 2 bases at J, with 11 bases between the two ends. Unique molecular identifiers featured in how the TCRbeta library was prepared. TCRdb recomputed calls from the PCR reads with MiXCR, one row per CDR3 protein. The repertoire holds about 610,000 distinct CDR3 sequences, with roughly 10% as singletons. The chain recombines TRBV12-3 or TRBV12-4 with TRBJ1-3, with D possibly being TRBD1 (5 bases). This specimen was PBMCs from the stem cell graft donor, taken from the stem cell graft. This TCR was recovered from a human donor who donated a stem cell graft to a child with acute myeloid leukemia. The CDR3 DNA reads TGTGCCAGCAGTTTCAACAGGAGTCCTGGAAACACCATATATTTT. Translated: CASSFNRSPGNTIYF.